A single sample gave rise to the 6 T cell receptor beta chains below, sequenced in a study of somatic mutations in cytotoxic T cells in rheumatoid arthritis. Sequencing was performed with immunoSEQ multiplex PCR; in TCRdb, only in-frame clones are kept and a portion is missing. This repertoire shows 15,000 to 20,000 clones, about 80% found once; its top ten account for under 12%. The sequencing input was CD8+ T cells sorted from blood. The receptors derive from a woman between 50 and 59 years old in good health.

The gene calls are TRBV4-1 and TRBJ1-3, with D perhaps TRBD1 (5 bases). Between the trimmed V and J ends, which lost 2 bases and 0 bases, there was a span of 11 bases. In germline, CDR1 is MGHRA, CDR2 YSYEKL. The CDR3 is made up of 16 amino acids. The CDR3: CASSQPGRISGNTIYF. The CDR3 DNA reads as TGCGCCAGCAGCCAACCGGGACGGATCTCTGGAAACACCATATATTTT.

This clone was seen only once. This chain uses TRBV29-1 with TRBJ2-5; 7 bases agree with TRBD2. The CDR3 is 15 amino acids. After removal of 2 bases from V and 3 bases from J, the junction contained 9 bases not matched to a gene. From germline, CDR1 is SQVTM and CDR2 ANQGSEA. The CDR3 DNA is TGCAGCGTTGAAATACCTGGGGGAGGGGAAGAGACCCAGTACTTC. It yields the protein CSVEIPGGGEETQYF.

This chain joins TRBV9 and TRBJ2-7; maybe TRBD2 (5 bases). There are 15 residues in the CDR3. V dropped 0 bases and J dropped 1 base, with 11 bases sitting between them. CDR1 is SGDLS and CDR2 is YYNGEE in the germline V gene. In DNA, the CDR3 is TGTGCCAGCAGCGTAGACGGAAGCGGATCCTACGAGCAGTACTTC. It codes for CASSVDGSGSYEQYF.

In its sample, this clone was seen once. The chain joins TRBV4-1 to TRBJ2-7; D remains ambiguous. CDR1 is MGHRA and CDR2 is YSYEKL in the germline V gene. The CDR3 totals 11 residues. The V end lost 5 bases, the J end lost 5 bases, and 7 bases lay between the germline ends. As DNA, the CDR3 is TGCGCCAGCAGCTACAGTCACGAGCAGTACTTC. Translation gives CASSYSHEQYF.

The genes are TRBV27 and TRBJ2-7; 16 bases are shared with TRBD2. This CDR3 comprises 18 residues. Germline trimming cut 5 bases from V and 0 bases from J; bases unmatched to any gene: 7. The germline CDR1 and CDR2 sequences are MNHEY and SMNVEV (reference sequence). In nucleotides, the CDR3 is TGTGCCAGCAGTCCGGGACTAGCGGGAGGGCCGAGCTCCTACGAGCAGTACTTC. Encoded protein: CASSPGLAGGPSSYEQYF.

The V call is TRBV4-3, the J call TRBJ2-7, with 7 bases aligning to TRBD1. The germline gives CDR1 LGHNA, CDR2 YSLEER. This CDR3 contains 15 residues. Trimming cost V 1 base and J 5 bases; bases outside gene matches: 8. CDR3 loop: CASSQVRTGGNEQYF. For the CDR3, the DNA is TGCGCCAGCAGCCAAGTCCGGACAGGCGGCAACGAGCAGTACTTC.